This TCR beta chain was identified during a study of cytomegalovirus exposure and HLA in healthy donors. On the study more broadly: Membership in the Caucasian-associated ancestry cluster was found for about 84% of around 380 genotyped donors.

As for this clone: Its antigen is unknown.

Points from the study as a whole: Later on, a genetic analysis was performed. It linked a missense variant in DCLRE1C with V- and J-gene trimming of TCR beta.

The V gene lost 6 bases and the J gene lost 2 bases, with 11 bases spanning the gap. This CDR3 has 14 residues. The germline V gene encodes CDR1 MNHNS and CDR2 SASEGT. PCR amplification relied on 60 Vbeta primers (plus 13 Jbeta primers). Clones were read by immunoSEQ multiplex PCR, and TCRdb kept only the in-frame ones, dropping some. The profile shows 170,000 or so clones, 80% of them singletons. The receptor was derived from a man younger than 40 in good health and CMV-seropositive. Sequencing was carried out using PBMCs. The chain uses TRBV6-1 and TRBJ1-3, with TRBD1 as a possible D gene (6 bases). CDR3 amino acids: CASRLQGTGNTIYF. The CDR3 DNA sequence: TGTGCCAGCAGGCTACAGGGAACTGGAAACACCATATATTTT.